One sample yielded the 31 T cell receptor beta chains listed below, sequenced in a study of blood T cell repertoires in COVID-19. Sequencing used immunoSEQ multiplex PCR; TCRdb keeps in-frame clones, though not all of them. Among 300,000 to 450,000 clones listed, 80% to 90% were seen once. Sequenced: PBMCs or T cells enriched from blood (not recorded which). All receptors come from a middle-aged man in a cohort exposed to, infected with or recovered from COVID-19 (not recorded which).

The genes are TRBV7-9 and TRBJ2-2, with 8 bases matching TRBD1. This CDR3 is 17 amino acids long. Unmatched junction bases numbered 10, after V lost 6 bases and J lost 1 base. The germline V gene has CDR1 SEHNR and CDR2 FQNEAQ (reference sequence). CDR3 in amino acids: CASRPPGQGENTGELFF. In DNA form, the CDR3 reads TGTGCCAGCAGACCCCCTGGACAGGGCGAGAACACCGGGGAGCTGTTTTTT.

This chain links TRBV19 with TRBJ2-2; 12 bases are shared with TRBD2. Losses at the gene ends were 3 bases for V and 6 bases for J; bases not matched to a gene: 5. Germline CDR1 reads LNHDA; CDR2 reads SQIVND (reference sequence). The length of the CDR3 is 16 residues. The DNA for the CDR3 is TGTGCCAGTAGTATCCCTAGCGGGAGGGCCGCCGGGGAGCTGTTTTTT. Translated, it gives CASSIPSGRAAGELFF.

This clone has just one count. The V and J genes are TRBV6-5 and TRBJ1-1, with TRBD1 as a possible D gene (6 bases). V was shortened by 8 bases and J by 5 bases, with 12 bases between the two germline ends. The CDR3 is made up of 12 amino acids. CDR1 and CDR2 from the germline V gene are MNHEY and SVGAGI. The CDR3 region has the DNA TGTGCCAGCTCACAGGGTCGGACTGAAGCTTTCTTT. Translated, it gives CASSQGRTEAFF.

This chain uses TRBV18 with TRBJ1-1; tentatively, D is TRBD1 (6 bases). The germline V and J ends were trimmed by 4 bases and 1 base, with 7 bases remaining between them. The CDR3 has 13 amino acids. Germline loops: CDR1 KGHSH, CDR2 LQKENI. The DNA of the CDR3 is TGTGCCAGCTCACACAGGGAGAACACTGAAGCTTTCTTT. Its translation is CASSHRENTEAFF. The variable domain in full, with the rest retrieved from reference TRBV18 and TRBJ1-1, is NAGVMQNPRHLVRRRGQEARLRCSPMKGHSHVYWYRQLPEEGLKFMVYLQKENIIDESGMPKERFSAEFPKEGPSILRIQQVVRGDSAAYFCASSHRENTEAFFGQGTRLTVV.

This clone was seen only once. This chain uses TRBV18 with TRBJ1-5; no definite D call. Germline V lookup: CDR1 KGHSH, CDR2 LQKENI. CDR3 size: 15 residues. Trimming left V 1 base short and J 0 bases short, with 7 bases between. In DNA, the CDR3 is TGTGCCAGCTCACCACTAAGAGATAGCAATCAGCCCCAGCATTTT. Its protein product is CASSPLRDSNQPQHF.

The chain links TRBV19 to TRBJ1-5; TRBD1 matches at 7 bases. Trimming removed 5 bases from V and 4 bases from J; junction bases left unmatched: 5. CDR1 is LNHDA and CDR2 is SQIVND in the germline V gene (reference sequence). The CDR3 is made up of 14 amino acids. The CDR3 sequence: CASSPRQGNQPQHF. DNA of the CDR3: TGTGCCAGTAGTCCCCGACAGGGAAATCAGCCCCAGCATTTT.

The rearrangement links TRBV4-2 to TRBJ1-5, with a possible D match to TRBD1 (6 bases). The length of the CDR3 is 17 residues. Germline V gives CDR1 LGHNA, CDR2 YNFKEQ. V lost 0 bases and J lost 5, with 17 bases in between. The CDR3 loop is CASSQDLGQSRYQPQHF. The CDR3 DNA reads as TGTGCCAGCAGCCAAGATCTTGGACAGTCAAGGTATCAGCCCCAGCATTTT.

The V and J genes are TRBV3-1 (or the pseudogene TRBV3-2) and TRBJ1-6; the D is unclear. The CDR3 covers 14 residues. Looked up from germline, CDR1 is LGHDT and CDR2 is YNNKEL (reference sequence). The germline V and J ends were trimmed by 1 base and 5 bases, with 6 bases remaining between them. The DNA of the CDR3 is TGTGCCAGCAGCCAAGTCCAGGATAATTCACCCCTCCACTTT. It codes for CASSQVQDNSPLHF.

The chain joins TRBV3-1 (or the pseudogene TRBV3-2) to TRBJ2-7; 9 nucleotides match TRBD1. The CDR3 sequence is 15 residues long. Looked up from germline, CDR1 is LGHDT and CDR2 is YNNKEL (reference sequence). J lost 2 bases, V lost 2 bases, and 4 bases had no gene match. The CDR3 is CASSQLGQGPYEQYF. CDR3 DNA sequence: TGTGCCAGCAGCCAATTGGGACAGGGCCCCTACGAGCAGTACTTC.

This chain joins TRBV2 and TRBJ2-1, with 12 bases lining up with TRBD2. This CDR3 comprises 14 residues. V was clipped by 10 bases and J by 5 bases; unmatched bases: 6. Germline V gene lookup returns CDR1 SNHLY and CDR2 FYNNEI. The CDR3 region has the DNA TGTGCCATCTCCGGACTAGCGGGGAACAATGAGCAGTTCTTC. Amino acid sequence: CAISGLAGNNEQFF.

The chain carries TRBV28 and TRBJ1-5; D is unclear. Deletions cut 2 bases from V and 7 bases from J, with 6 bases between. The CDR3 runs to 12 residues. Looked up from germline, CDR1 is MDHEN and CDR2 is SYDVKM. DNA for the CDR3: TGTGCCAGCAGTTTACGGGTCCAGCCCCAGCATTTT. It translates to CASSLRVQPQHF.

J is TRBJ2-7 and V is TRBV10-3; 7 bases align to TRBD2. The CDR3 has 12 residues. The V gene's germline CDR1 is ENHRY and CDR2 SYGVKD. V dropped 8 bases and J dropped 0; count of bases not matched to a gene: 1. The CDR3 region is CAIGGSSYEQYF. In nucleotides, the CDR3 is TGTGCCATCGGCGGGAGCTCCTACGAGCAGTACTTC.

The J gene is TRBJ2-2, the V gene TRBV27, with D unclear. The CDR3 has 14 amino acids. Trimming took off 5 bases at V and 3 bases at J, with 10 bases between the two ends. Germline V gives CDR1 MNHEY, CDR2 SMNVEV (reference sequence). The CDR3 sequence: CASSPTDYTGELFF. DNA of the CDR3: TGTGCCAGCAGTCCTACAGATTACACCGGGGAGCTGTTTTTT.

The V gene is TRBV24-1, the J gene TRBJ2-1, with D possibly being TRBD2 (7 bases). CDR3 length: 14 residues. Trimming shortened V by 3 bases and J by 10 bases, and 15 bases separated the two germline ends. The V gene's germline CDR1 is KGHDR and CDR2 SFDVKD. The CDR3: CATSDLGGAEEQFF. In nucleotides, the CDR3 is TGTGCCACCAGTGATCTAGGGGGGGCGGAGGAGCAGTTCTTC.

The chain joins TRBV27 to TRBJ2-6; TRBD2 matches 9 bases. V lost 2 bases to trimming and J lost 3 bases; unmatched junction nucleotides: 2. This CDR3 region has 16 residues. The germline V gene has CDR1 MNHEY and CDR2 SMNVEV (reference sequence). The CDR3 sequence is CASSLGSGSGANVLTF. In DNA form, the CDR3 reads TGTGCCAGCAGTTTAGGTAGCGGGAGTGGGGCCAACGTCCTGACTTTC.

The V gene is TRBV3-1 (or the pseudogene TRBV3-2), the J gene TRBJ1-1; a weak D match, TRBD1 (6 bases). V shed 3 bases and J shed 4 bases, with 9 bases lying between them. The CDR3 sequence is 13 residues long. CDR1 is LGHDT and CDR2 is YNNKEL in the germline V gene (reference sequence). CDR3 sequence: CASSQQGGTEAFF. The CDR3 nucleotides are TGTGCCAGCAGCCAGCAAGGGGGCACTGAAGCTTTCTTT.

CDR3 DNA sequence: TGTGCCAGCAGCTTAGTGACTAGCGGGAGCGGAAACATTCAGTACTTC. Amino acid sequence: CASSLVTSGSGNIQYF. This chain uses TRBV7-8 with TRBJ2-4; TRBD2 aligns across 12 bases. J was trimmed by 6 bases and V by 1 base; bases with no gene match: 4. This CDR3 comprises 16 residues. CDR1 and CDR2 from the germline V gene are SGHVS and FQNEAQ. Complete variable domain (other parts from reference TRBV7-8 and TRBJ2-4): GAGVSQSPRYKVAKRGQDVALRCDPISGHVSLFWYQQALGQGPEFLTYFQNEAQLDKSGLPSDRFFAERPEGSVSTLKIQRTQQEDSAVYLCASSLVTSGSGNIQYFGAGTRLSVL.

A single count supports this clone. This chain uses TRBV19 with TRBJ2-1; TRBD2 aligns across 14 bases. The CDR3 runs 17 residues. J lost 5 bases, V lost 5 bases, and 8 bases had no gene match. Looked up from germline, CDR1 is LNHDA and CDR2 is SQIVND (reference sequence). The CDR3, as DNA: TGTGCCAGTAGTCCGGGGACTAGCGGGAGACCCCACAATGAGCAGTTCTTC. This sequence encodes CASSPGTSGRPHNEQFF.

This clone has only one observation. This sequence joins TRBV2 and TRBJ1-2; D is unresolved. The V and J ends lost 11 bases and 0 bases respectively, with 19 bases between them. The CDR3 length is 15 residues. Germline values: CDR1 SNHLY, CDR2 FYNNEI. The CDR3: CAGPGQERANYGYTF. CDR3 nucleotide sequence: TGTGCCGGCCCCGGGCAGGAGCGGGCTAACTATGGCTACACCTTC.

The gene calls are TRBV18 and TRBJ1-6, with 7 bases fitting TRBD1. The CDR3 spans 14 residues. Germline CDR1 reads KGHSH; CDR2 reads LQKENI. Losses at the gene ends were 6 bases for V and 7 bases for J; bases not matched to a gene: 6. CDR3 region: CASSPGTANSPLHF. DNA of the CDR3: TGTGCCAGCTCGCCCGGGACAGCGAATTCACCCCTCCACTTT. Variable domain in full (rest from reference TRBV18 and TRBJ1-6): NAGVMQNPRHLVRRRGQEARLRCSPMKGHSHVYWYRQLPEEGLKFMVYLQKENIIDESGMPKERFSAEFPKEGPSILRIQQVVRGDSAAYFCASSPGTANSPLHFGNGTRLTVT.

The V and J genes are TRBV3-1 (or the pseudogene TRBV3-2) and TRBJ2-5; D not certain. Germline V gene lookup returns CDR1 LGHDT and CDR2 YNNKEL (reference sequence). Trimming stripped 1 base from V and 2 bases from J, with 11 bases between. The CDR3 loop spans 15 amino acids. The CDR3 here is CASSQGLQIQETQYF. The CDR3 DNA is TGTGCCAGCAGCCAAGGTCTTCAGATACAAGAGACCCAGTACTTC.

V and J are TRBV5-1 and TRBJ2-2, with D hard to call. This CDR3 comprises 12 residues. Trimming removed 4 bases at V and 6 bases at J, with 7 bases between. The germline CDR1 and CDR2 sequences are SGHRS and YFSETQ. CDR3 region: CASSPRAGELFF. CDR3 in DNA: TGCGCCAGCAGCCCACGGGCCGGGGAGCTGTTTTTT.

This sequence joins TRBV7-6 and TRBJ2-1, with D perhaps TRBD2 (7 bases). The CDR3 contains 13 residues. V shed 5 bases and J shed 9 bases, with 14 bases lying between them. Germline V lookup: CDR1 SGHVS, CDR2 FNYEAQ. In nucleotides, the CDR3 is TGTGCCAGCAGCCGCGGGGGCGACTTTGAGCAGTTCTTC. The encoded protein is CASSRGGDFEQFF.

Written as DNA, the CDR3 is TGTGCCAGCTCACCGGGACTACCAAGCACCGGGGAGCTGTTTTTT. Translation gives CASSPGLPSTGELFF. The chain is built from TRBV18 and TRBJ2-2; 7 bases align to TRBD2. The CDR3 extends over 15 amino acids. Germline loops: CDR1 KGHSH, CDR2 LQKENI. After removal of 3 bases from V and 4 bases from J, the junction contained 5 bases not matched to a gene.

This rearrangement joins TRBV28 to TRBJ1-2; 8 bases are a match to TRBD1. V was pared by 2 bases and J by 6 bases, with 2 bases of the junction left unmatched. The CDR3 sequence is 13 residues long. The V gene's germline CDR1 is MDHEN and CDR2 SYDVKM. CDR3 sequence: CASSLRRGHGYTF. CDR3 coding DNA: TGTGCCAGCAGTTTACGCAGGGGGCATGGCTACACCTTC.

V and J are TRBV29-1 and TRBJ1-1; D possibly corresponds to TRBD1 (5 bases). The CDR3 is made up of 13 amino acids. The V and J ends lost 6 bases and 1 base respectively, with 12 bases between them. CDR1 is SQVTM, CDR2 ANQGSEA, per germline. CDR3 in amino acids: CSVGDSKNTEAFF. For the CDR3, the DNA is TGCAGCGTGGGTGACAGTAAGAACACTGAAGCTTTCTTT.

In this sample, this clone turned up once. This rearrangement joins TRBV29-1 to TRBJ2-2; D possibly corresponds to TRBD1 (6 bases). Germline V gene lookup returns CDR1 SQVTM and CDR2 ANQGSEA. The CDR3 sequence is 13 residues long. The germline V and J ends were trimmed by 6 bases and 1 base, with 9 bases remaining between them. The CDR3 region has the DNA TGCAGCGTGGACAGTGAGAACACCGGGGAGCTGTTTTTT. Protein: CSVDSENTGELFF.

The chain links TRBV6-5 to TRBJ2-3; 8 bases line up with TRBD2. The junction had 6 bases not matched to a gene; V was cut back by 5 bases and J by 2 bases. Germline loops: CDR1 MNHEY, CDR2 SVGAGI. The CDR3 is made up of 15 amino acids. This chain's CDR3 is CASSPGLAYTDTQYF. The CDR3 nucleotides read TGTGCCAGCAGTCCAGGACTAGCCTACACAGATACGCAGTATTTT.

The chain couples TRBV9 to TRBJ1-1; D is unresolved. Per the germline V gene, CDR1 is SGDLS and CDR2 is YYNGEE. V gave up 0 bases and J gave up 1 base, with 4 bases separating them. The CDR3 totals 13 residues. The CDR3 reads CASSVARNTEAFF. CDR3 DNA: TGTGCCAGCAGCGTAGCTAGGAACACTGAAGCTTTCTTT.

V gene TRBV19 combines with J gene TRBJ2-7; 8 bases are a match to TRBD2. The V and J ends lost 6 bases and 2 bases, in that order; junction bases with no gene match: 9. Germline V gives CDR1 LNHDA, CDR2 SQIVND (reference sequence). The CDR3 loop spans 15 amino acids. CDR3 coding DNA: TGTGCCAGTAGGGGCTCCGGACTAGCACCCTACGAGCAGTACTTC. It encodes CASRGSGLAPYEQYF. Looking up the rest from reference TRBV19 and TRBJ2-7 gives the full variable domain: DGGITQSPKYLFRKEGQNVTLSCEQNLNHDAMYWYRQDPGQGLRLIYYSQIVNDFQKGDIAEGYSVSREKKESFPLTVTSAQKNPTAFYLCASRGSGLAPYEQYFGPGTRLTVT.

The rearrangement joins TRBV2 to TRBJ2-7, with 11 bases fitting TRBD2. This CDR3 has 16 residues. J lost 5 bases, V lost 5 bases, and 11 bases had no gene match. CDR1 is SNHLY, CDR2 FYNNEI, per germline. The DNA for the CDR3 is TGTGCCAGCAGTTTCCGAATACTAGCGGGAGACAACGAGCAGTACTTC. This encodes CASSFRILAGDNEQYF. Full variable domain (outside the CDR3, taken from reference TRBV2 and TRBJ2-7): EPEVTQTPSHQVTQMGQEVILRCVPISNHLYFYWYRQILGQKVEFLVSFYNNEISEKSEIFDDQFSVERPDGSNFTLKIRSTKLEDSAMYFCASSFRILAGDNEQYFGPGTRLTVT.